This TCR beta chain was profiled in a study of T cells in Graves' hyperthyroidism and ophthalmopathy. Researchers took RNA transcripts and amplified the TCR beta CDR3 regions from them. HTBI primers were used for first-round RT-PCR of the TCR CDR3. TCRdb processed the multiplex PCR reads anew with MiXCR; each CDR3 protein has one entry. In the table there are hundreds of thousands of distinct CDR3 sequences, more than 15% of which are singletons. The length of the CDR3 is 14 residues. Germline CDR1 and CDR2: GTSNPN and SVGIG (reference sequence). Deletions cut 3 bases from V and 8 bases from J, with 17 bases between.

The TCR sequence derives from a woman between 40 and 50 years old with Graves' ophthalmopathy. The sequencing sample was made of blood. This chain connects TRBV30 to TRBJ2-1, with D perhaps TRBD2 (6 bases). The CDR3: CAWRGLMGSYEQFF. DNA for the CDR3: TGTGCCTGGAGGGGACTTATGGGGTCCTATGAGCAGTTCTTC.